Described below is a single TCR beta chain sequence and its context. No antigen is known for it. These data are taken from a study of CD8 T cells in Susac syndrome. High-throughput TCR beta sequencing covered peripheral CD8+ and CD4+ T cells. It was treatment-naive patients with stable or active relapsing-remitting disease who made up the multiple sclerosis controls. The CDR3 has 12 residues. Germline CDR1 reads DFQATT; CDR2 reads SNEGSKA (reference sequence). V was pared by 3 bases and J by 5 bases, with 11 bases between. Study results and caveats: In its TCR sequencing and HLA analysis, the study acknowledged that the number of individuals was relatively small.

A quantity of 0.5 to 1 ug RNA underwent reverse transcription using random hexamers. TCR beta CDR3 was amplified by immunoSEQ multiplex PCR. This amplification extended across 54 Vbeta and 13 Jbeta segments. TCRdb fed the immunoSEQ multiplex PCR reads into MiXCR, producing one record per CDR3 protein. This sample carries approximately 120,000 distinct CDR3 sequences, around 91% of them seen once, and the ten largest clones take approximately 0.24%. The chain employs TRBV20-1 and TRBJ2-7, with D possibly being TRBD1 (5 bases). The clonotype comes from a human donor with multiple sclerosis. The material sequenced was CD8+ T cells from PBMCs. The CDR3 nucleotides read TGCAGTGCTAGGGGGCCCTTCGACGAGCAGTACTTC. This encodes CSARGPFDEQYF.